The clone carrying this TCR beta chain is judged medium-sized. The antigen is undetermined. All patients were untreated before thyroid surgery. The germline V and J ends were trimmed by 1 base and 9 bases, with 4 bases remaining between them. This CDR3 contains 11 residues. This record belongs to a study of metastatic and nonmetastatic thyroid tumors. In the study overall: Malignant thyroid and benign thyroid patients provided blood and tumor or nodule tissue whose repertoires were compared. Overall study results and limits: Reportedly, malignant thyroid tumors had significantly higher TCR beta diversity than benign nodules, in blood and tumor.

In the source study's methods: To classify distant metastasis in papillary thyroid cancer, a model was built from CDR3 differences across clinicopathological groups. TCRdb re-called clones via MiXCR from the PCR reads. TCRdb assigned the V and J calls; the authors' analysis was not used. The sample comprises 7,000 to 10,000 clones, roughly 23% of which are singletons, and around 15% rests with the top ten. Sequenced sample: tumor tissue. The gene calls are TRBV12-3 or TRBV12-4 and TRBJ2-1, with D uncertain. This clonotype was obtained from a female donor with papillary thyroid cancer or a benign thyroid nodule (not recorded which). Some clones in this sample may be carry-over from other donors' samples. The CDR3 DNA is TGTGCCAGCAGTTTAGTTGTTGAGCAGTTCTTC. Translated: CASSLVVEQFF.